This TCR beta chain was profiled in a study of cytomegalovirus exposure and HLA in healthy donors. About the research overall: Early release data held 75 million to 100 million unique TCRs from HLA-typed donors. Among the approximately 410 genotyped donors, 70% to 90% were placed in the Caucasian-associated ancestry cluster. Overall study findings and caveats: TRBV6-2, TRBV6-3 and some other V segments were excluded as indistinguishable. Later analysis suggested links between common viral pathogens and several top significant clusters.

The CDR3 runs 11 residues. The V gene's germline CDR1 is SEHNR and CDR2 FQNEAQ (reference sequence). Comments on this clone: Its antigen is currently unknown. Relative to the germline gene, one junction end is altered; a read error may explain this.

The PCR was carried out with 60 Vbeta primers and 13 Jbeta primers. Sequenced by immunoSEQ multiplex PCR; TCRdb stores in-frame clones only, minus some. The data contain roughly 130,000 clones, 60% to 85% of them singletons. Source material: PBMCs. The chain has TRBV7-9 and TRBJ1-1; no reliable D call. The source of this sequence is a human donor in good health. The CDR3 nucleotides are TGTTCCAGCTACGGCGGCACTGAAGCTTTCTTT. Translation: CSSYGGTEAFF. Full variable domain (outside the CDR3, taken from reference TRBV7-9 and TRBJ1-1): DTGVSQNPRHKITKRGQNVTFRCDPISEHNRLYWYRQTLGQGPEFLTYFQNEAQLEKSRLLSDRFSAERPKGSFSTLEIQRTEQGDSAMYLCSSYGGTEAFFGQGTRLTVV.